This TCR beta chain was identified in a study of cytomegalovirus exposure and HLA in healthy donors. Study-level results: Rarity characterized most TCR sequences, yet some public TCRs appeared in many donors. The study listed roughly 160 cytomegalovirus-associated TCR beta chains.

As concerns this clone: Its antigen is currently unknown.

Clones were read by immunoSEQ multiplex PCR, and TCRdb kept only the in-frame ones, dropping some. The data show roughly 120,000 clones, with around 94% seen just once and around 1.3% held by the top ten. V gave up 7 bases and J gave up 5 bases, with 20 bases separating them. This CDR3 is built from 15 residues. Germline lookup yields CDR1 LNHDA and CDR2 SQIVND (reference sequence). The material sequenced was PBMCs. The rearrangement links TRBV19 to TRBJ1-2; no clear D gene. This TCR was recovered from a woman under 30 in good health and CMV-seronegative. The CDR3 loop reads CASITVGGHGYGYTF. The CDR3 DNA follows: TGTGCCAGTATCACGGTCGGAGGGCACGGATATGGCTACACCTTC.